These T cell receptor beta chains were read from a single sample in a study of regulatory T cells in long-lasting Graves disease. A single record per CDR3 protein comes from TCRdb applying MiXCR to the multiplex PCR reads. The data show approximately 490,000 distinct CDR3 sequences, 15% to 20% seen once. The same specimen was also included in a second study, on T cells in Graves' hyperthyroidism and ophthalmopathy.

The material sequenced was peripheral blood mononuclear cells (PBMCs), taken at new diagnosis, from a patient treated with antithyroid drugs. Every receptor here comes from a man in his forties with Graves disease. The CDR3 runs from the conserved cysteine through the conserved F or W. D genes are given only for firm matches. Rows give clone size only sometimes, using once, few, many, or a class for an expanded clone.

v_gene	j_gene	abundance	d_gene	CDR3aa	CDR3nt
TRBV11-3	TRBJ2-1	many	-	CASSTLSGDEQFF	TGTGCCAGCAGCACCCTTAGCGGAGATGAGCAGTTCTTC
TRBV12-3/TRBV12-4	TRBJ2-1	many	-	CASSHRGGGHEQFF	TGTGCCAGCAGTCATCGGGGAGGGGGCCATGAGCAGTTCTTC
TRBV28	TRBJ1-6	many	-	CASTPRPRNSPLHF	TGTGCCAGCACTCCTCGGCCTCGGAATTCACCCCTCCACTTT
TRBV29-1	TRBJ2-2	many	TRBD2	CSVILAGVGENTGELFF	TGCAGCGTTATACTAGCGGGAGTAGGGGAGAACACCGGGGAGCTGTTTTTT
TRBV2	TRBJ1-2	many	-	CASRVEGYTF	TGTGCCAGCAGGGTTGAGGGCTACACCTTC
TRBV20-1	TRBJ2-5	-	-	CSAWEGVGETQYF	TGCAGTGCTTGGGAGGGGGTGGGAGAGACCCAGTACTTC
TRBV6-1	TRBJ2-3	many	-	CASSAWTSTDTQYF	TGTGCCAGCAGCGCGTGGACTAGCACAGATACGCAGTATTTT
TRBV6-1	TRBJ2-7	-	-	CASRRGAGSSYEQYF	TGTGCCAGCAGAAGAGGGGCAGGGAGCTCCTACGAGCAGTACTTC
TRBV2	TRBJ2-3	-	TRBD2	CASSPRLAGVSWTDTQYF	TGTGCCAGCAGTCCCAGACTAGCGGGAGTAAGTTGGACAGATACGCAGTATTTT
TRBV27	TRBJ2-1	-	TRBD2	CASSLSPCGSGRFDEQFF	TGTGCCAGCAGTTTATCTCCTTGTGGTAGCGGGAGGTTCGATGAGCAGTTCTTC
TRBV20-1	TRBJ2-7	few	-	CSASWRGLPYEQYF	TGCAGTGCTAGTTGGAGGGGGCTACCCTACGAGCAGTACTTC
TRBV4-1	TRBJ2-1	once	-	CASTLSGHEQFF	TGCGCCAGCACCCTATCGGGCCATGAGCAGTTCTTC
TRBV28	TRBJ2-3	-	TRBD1	CASKRQGVKDTQYF	TGTGCCAGCAAAAGACAGGGGGTCAAAGATACGCAGTATTTT
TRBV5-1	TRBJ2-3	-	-	CASSPDIFTDTQYF	TGCGCCAGCAGCCCGGACATATTCACAGATACGCAGTATTTT
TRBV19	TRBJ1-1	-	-	CASSQEPGAEAFF	TGTGCCAGTAGTCAAGAACCCGGCGCTGAAGCTTTCTTT